This TCR beta chain comes out of a study of breast tumors, draining lymph nodes, adjacent tissues. Study-wide points: Data fit most tumor T cells coming from lymph node, expanding in tumor. Data only fit, rather than demonstrated, lymph node origin of most tumor T cells. Luminal-like breast cancer showed significantly greater tumor-nontumor repertoire similarity than basal-like breast cancer did.

Samples came from axillary lymph nodes draining the breast cancer. This clonotype showed up many times. No antigen is known for it. This CDR3 region has 15 residues. CDR1 is SGHDN, CDR2 FVKESK, per germline. Trimming took 4 bases from V and 7 from J, leaving 17 bases between them. Via MiXCR, TCRdb re-called the multiplex PCR reads, giving one row per CDR3 protein. This sample has about 220,000 distinct CDR3 sequences, with less than 45% found just once. The TCR was taken from a female donor with breast cancer. Some clones in this sample may be carry-over from other donors' samples. The chain uses TRBV14 and TRBJ2-1, with D possibly TRBD2 on 5 matching bases. The sample taken for sequencing was axillary lymph node tissue. CDR3 nucleotide sequence: TGTGCCAGCAGCCGGTTCAGCGGTTCGGGGAATGAGCAGTTCTTC. Translation gives CASSRFSGSGNEQFF.